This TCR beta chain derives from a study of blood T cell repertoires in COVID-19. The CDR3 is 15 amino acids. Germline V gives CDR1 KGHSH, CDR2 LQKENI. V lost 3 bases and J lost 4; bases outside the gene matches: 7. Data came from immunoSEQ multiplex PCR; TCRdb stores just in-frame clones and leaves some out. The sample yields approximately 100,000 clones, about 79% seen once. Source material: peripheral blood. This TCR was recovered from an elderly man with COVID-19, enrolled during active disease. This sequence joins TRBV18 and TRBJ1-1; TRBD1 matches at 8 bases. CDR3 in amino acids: CASSPRGRPVTEAFF. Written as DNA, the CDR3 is TGTGCCAGCTCACCCAGGGGGCGGCCGGTCACTGAAGCTTTCTTT.